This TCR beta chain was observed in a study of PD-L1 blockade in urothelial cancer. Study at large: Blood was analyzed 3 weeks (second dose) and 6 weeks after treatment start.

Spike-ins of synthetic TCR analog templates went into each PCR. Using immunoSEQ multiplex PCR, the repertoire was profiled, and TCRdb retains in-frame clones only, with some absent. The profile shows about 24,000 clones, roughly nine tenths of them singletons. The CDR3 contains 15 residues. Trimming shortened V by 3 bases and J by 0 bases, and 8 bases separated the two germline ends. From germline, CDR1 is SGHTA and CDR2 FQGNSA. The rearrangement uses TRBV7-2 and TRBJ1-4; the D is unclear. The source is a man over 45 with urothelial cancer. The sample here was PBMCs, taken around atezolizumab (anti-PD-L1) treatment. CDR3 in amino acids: CASSFTAPTNEKLFF. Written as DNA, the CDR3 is TGTGCCAGCAGCTTTACAGCTCCAACTAATGAAAAACTGTTTTTT.